This T cell receptor beta chain was captured in a study of blood T cell repertoires in COVID-19. Overall study: In each case, the material was cDNA or gDNA derived from T cells, B-cell-depleted T cells, or PBMCs.

CDR1 LNHNV and CDR2 YYDKDF come from the germline V gene (reference sequence). Trimming removed 0 bases from V and 4 bases from J, with 15 bases in between. This CDR3 region has 16 residues. In the original analysis: Reference gene primer amplification gave nucleated cell count estimates. This table comes from immunoSEQ multiplex PCR, and its TCRdb copy is limited to in-frame clones, with some not included. V and J calls plus clone size are reproduced from that table; the DNA served to infer D and trimming. This sample has a few hundred thousand clones; more than 75% occur once, and the top ten carry roughly 1.2%. This clone was observed a single time. Symptom resolution, clearance, or two negative PCRs marked the recovered donors of Cohort 3.

The TCR originated in a woman aged 18-35 years who had recovered from COVID-19. The chain recombines TRBV15 with TRBJ1-1; D gene uncertain. Sequences were obtained from PBMCs or T cells enriched from blood (not recorded which). This CDR3 reads CATSREELTGRTEAFF. The CDR3 bases are TGTGCCACCAGCAGAGAGGAGCTCACCGGTCGCACTGAAGCTTTCTTT.